Listed below are T cell receptor beta chains from one sample, sequenced in a study of sequential checkpoint blockade in melanoma. Here immunoSEQ multiplex PCR was the method, and the copy in TCRdb shows in-frame clones only, minus some. The sample records under 40,000 clones, around nine tenths being singletons. Specimen: CD8+ T cells sorted from blood (inferred from file names), collected from a patient given nivolumab and ipilimumab in sequence. These receptors all stem from a human donor with melanoma. The CDR3 runs from the conserved cysteine through the conserved F or W. D genes are given only for firm matches. Size is stated for part of the rows, as once, few or many counts, or as a class when the clone is expanded.

j_call: TRBJ2-7; v_call: TRBV7-6; d_call: NA; clone_size: NA; cdr3_aa: CASSLGDTYEQYF; cdr3_nt: TGTGCCAGCAGCTTAGGGGACACCTACGAGCAGTACTTC
j_call: TRBJ1-6; v_call: TRBV27; d_call: TRBD1; clone_size: NA; cdr3_aa: CASSLQGANYNSPLHF; cdr3_nt: TGTGCCAGCAGTTTACAGGGGGCGAACTATAATTCACCCCTCCACTTT
j_call: TRBJ2-5; v_call: TRBV19; d_call: TRBD2; clone_size: NA; cdr3_aa: CASSPGLAGGQETQYF; cdr3_nt: TGTGCCAGTAGCCCCGGACTAGCGGGAGGGCAAGAGACCCAGTACTTC
j_call: TRBJ2-2; v_call: TRBV9; d_call: TRBD2; clone_size: NA; cdr3_aa: CASSVEREGLINTGELFF; cdr3_nt: TGTGCCAGCAGCGTCGAGCGGGAGGGACTCATCAACACCGGGGAGCTGTTTTTT
j_call: TRBJ2-3; v_call: TRBV5-1; d_call: NA; clone_size: once; cdr3_aa: CASSLKAASTDTQYF; cdr3_nt: TGCGCCAGCAGCCTAAAAGCCGCCTCCACAGATACGCAGTATTTT
j_call: TRBJ1-5; v_call: TRBV9; d_call: NA; clone_size: once; cdr3_aa: CASSVGGGGNQPQHF; cdr3_nt: TGTGCCAGCAGCGTAGGGGGGGGCGGCAATCAGCCCCAGCATTTT
j_call: TRBJ2-5; v_call: TRBV4-2; d_call: TRBD1; clone_size: NA; cdr3_aa: CASSQATGGQGFPQYF; cdr3_nt: TGTGCCAGCAGCCAAGCCACCGGGGGACAGGGTTTTCCCCAGTACTTC
j_call: TRBJ1-5; v_call: TRBV2; d_call: NA; clone_size: NA; cdr3_aa: CASSGEYSNQPQHF; cdr3_nt: TGTGCCAGCAGTGGCGAATATAGCAATCAGCCCCAGCATTTT
j_call: TRBJ2-1; v_call: TRBV19; d_call: NA; clone_size: NA; cdr3_aa: CASSMVTTNEQFF; cdr3_nt: TGTGCCAGTAGTATGGTCACTACCAATGAGCAGTTCTTC
j_call: TRBJ2-2; v_call: TRBV19; d_call: NA; clone_size: NA; cdr3_aa: CASSIYQGSTGELFF; cdr3_nt: TGTGCCAGTAGTATATATCAGGGGAGCACCGGGGAGCTGTTTTTT
j_call: TRBJ1-1; v_call: TRBV2; d_call: NA; clone_size: NA; cdr3_aa: CASSMSQAMDTEAFF; cdr3_nt: TGTGCCAGCAGCATGAGTCAGGCAATGGACACTGAAGCTTTCTTT
j_call: TRBJ2-2; v_call: TRBV4-3; d_call: NA; clone_size: NA; cdr3_aa: CASSQSNPTSGELFF; cdr3_nt: TGCGCCAGCAGCCAATCGAACCCCACTTCCGGGGAGCTGTTTTTT
j_call: TRBJ2-3; v_call: TRBV13; d_call: TRBD2; clone_size: NA; cdr3_aa: CASSSRLAGTDTQYF; cdr3_nt: TGTGCCAGCAGCTCCCGACTAGCTGGCACAGATACGCAGTATTTT
j_call: TRBJ2-1; v_call: TRBV28; d_call: TRBD2; clone_size: NA; cdr3_aa: CASSGGGSYNEQFF; cdr3_nt: TGTGCCAGCAGCGGCGGGGGCTCCTACAATGAGCAGTTCTTC
j_call: TRBJ2-3; v_call: TRBV5-1; d_call: TRBD1; clone_size: NA; cdr3_aa: CASWDRATRRTDTQYF; cdr3_nt: TGCGCCAGCTGGGACAGGGCGACACGGCGCACAGATACGCAGTATTTT
j_call: TRBJ2-7; v_call: TRBV7-9; d_call: TRBD1; clone_size: NA; cdr3_aa: CASSWTGNEQYF; cdr3_nt: TGTGCCAGCAGTTGGACAGGGAACGAGCAGTACTTC